Below, 29 T cell receptor beta chains from the same sample are listed, as sequenced in a study of cytomegalovirus exposure and HLA in healthy donors. Measured with immunoSEQ multiplex PCR; TCRdb has only the in-frame clones, and not every one. Among 90,000 to 110,000 clones listed, roughly 90% were seen once. The sequenced sample was PBMCs. The origin of the receptors is a woman aged 18-29 years in good health and CMV-seronegative.

The table lists this clone with a few counts. In DNA form, the CDR3 reads TGCGCCAGCAGCCAAGAGCCGGGCACAGATACGCAGTATTTT. It is translated as CASSQEPGTDTQYF. The genes are TRBV4-1 and TRBJ2-3; D gene unclear. Germline CDR1 reads MGHRA; CDR2 reads YSYEKL. V was clipped by 0 bases and J by 1 base, with 5 bases between them. This CDR3 contains 14 residues.

This sequence joins TRBV25-1 and TRBJ1-6; possible D gene TRBD1, 5 bases. CDR3 size: 17 residues. The germline V gene has CDR1 MGHDK and CDR2 SYGVNS. Trimming removed 2 bases at V and 0 bases at J, with 11 bases between. The CDR3 DNA reads TGTGCCAGCAGTGAACTCGGGGGTAGCTCCTATAATTCACCCCTCCACTTT. Encoded protein: CASSELGGSSYNSPLHF.

V and J are TRBV4-2 and TRBJ1-1, with TRBD1 matching over 8 bases. V was clipped by 4 bases and J by 5 bases; unmatched bases: 9. The CDR3 runs to 15 residues. Germline V lookup: CDR1 LGHNA, CDR2 YNFKEQ. The DNA of the CDR3 is TGTGCCAGCAGCCCACCACCAGGGGGCGATACTGAAGCTTTCTTT. Its protein product is CASSPPPGGDTEAFF.

V is TRBV4-3 and J is TRBJ2-2; perhaps TRBD2 as D (7 bases). The germline V gene encodes CDR1 LGHNA and CDR2 YSLEER. The ends were cut back, 2 bases at V and 2 bases at J, with 12 bases in the middle. The CDR3 length is 16 residues. The CDR3: CASSQRTGGNTGELFF. The CDR3 DNA sequence: TGCGCCAGCAGCCAAAGGACGGGGGGCAACACCGGGGAGCTGTTTTTT.

This chain links TRBV5-4 with TRBJ2-3; possible D gene TRBD2, 6 bases. The CDR3 is 15 residues long. V was shortened by 3 bases and J by 0 bases, with 11 bases between the two germline ends. Germline V CDR1 and CDR2: SGHNT, YYREEE (reference sequence). The CDR3 protein is CASSSWRGSTDTQYF. In nucleotides, the CDR3 is TGTGCCAGCAGCTCGTGGAGGGGAAGCACAGATACGCAGTATTTT.

The chain couples TRBV7-6 to TRBJ2-7, with a tentative D call TRBD1 (5 bases). Germline V gene sequence: CDR1 SGHVS, CDR2 FNYEAQ. The CDR3 spans 15 residues. Trimming took 0 bases from V and 4 from J, leaving 13 bases between them. The CDR3 sequence is CASSLAPGNQYEQYF. The CDR3 DNA reads as TGTGCCAGCAGCTTAGCCCCAGGGAATCAGTACGAGCAGTACTTC.

This clone was seen only a few times. The V call is TRBV18, the J call TRBJ2-7; D might be TRBD1 (7 bases). The CDR3 extends over 15 amino acids. Germline V gene lookup returns CDR1 KGHSH and CDR2 LQKENI. Trimming stripped 3 bases from V and 3 bases from J, with 15 bases between. The CDR3 spells CASSPAEGAVYEQYF. CDR3 DNA sequence: TGTGCCAGCTCACCTGCGGAGGGGGCCGTCTACGAGCAGTACTTC.

This clone has only one observation. The V gene is TRBV2, the J gene TRBJ2-1; unclear D gene. Germline loops: CDR1 SNHLY, CDR2 FYNNEI. V lost 4 bases and J 4 bases, leaving 8 bases between the germline ends. The CDR3 runs to 13 residues. The DNA of the CDR3 is TGTGCCAGCAGTGCGTTCGAGTACAATGAGCAGTTCTTC. As protein: CASSAFEYNEQFF.

The V and J genes are TRBV25-1 and TRBJ2-2, with 8 bases identical to TRBD2. CDR3 length: 18 amino acids. V was clipped by 2 bases and J by 0 bases; unmatched bases: 8. Germline V gene data show CDR1 as MGHDK and CDR2 as SYGVNS. The CDR3 nucleotides read TGTGCCAGCAGTGAAATAAATAGCGGGGACGCGAACACCGGGGAGCTGTTTTTT. This codes for CASSEINSGDANTGELFF.

The chain has TRBV4-1 and TRBJ2-1, with 8 bases aligning to TRBD2. Germline V gene data show CDR1 as MGHRA and CDR2 as YSYEKL. The trim removed 3 bases at V and 9 bases at J, leaving 16 bases unmatched. This CDR3 comprises 17 residues. The CDR3 loop is CASSHKSRGGGGSEQFF. The CDR3 bases are TGCGCCAGCAGCCATAAATCCCGGGGGGGCGGCGGTAGTGAGCAGTTCTTC.

This rearrangement joins TRBV5-1 to TRBJ2-2; a possible D gene is TRBD1 (6 bases). The CDR3 has 14 amino acids. The V gene's germline CDR1 is SGHRS and CDR2 YFSETQ. V was pared by 0 bases and J by 5 bases, with 8 bases between. For the CDR3, the DNA is TGCGCCAGCAGCTTGGGCAGGGGTACCGGGGAGCTGTTTTTT. Its protein product is CASSLGRGTGELFF. The whole variable domain, filled in from reference TRBV5-1 and TRBJ2-2, reads KAGVTQTPRYLIKTRGQQVTLSCSPISGHRSVSWYQQTPGQGLQFLFEYFSETQRNKGNFPGRFSGRQFSNSRSEMNVSTLELGDSALYLCASSLGRGTGELFFGEGSRLTVL.

The chain combines TRBV7-2 with TRBJ2-7; 13 positions agree with TRBD2. This CDR3 has 17 residues. After removal of 2 bases from V and 6 bases from J, the junction contained 10 bases not matched to a gene. Germline values: CDR1 SGHTA, CDR2 FQGNSA. Written as DNA, the CDR3 is TGTGCCAGCAGCTTACCCCTGACGGGACTAGCGGGAACCGAGCAGTACTTC. This translates into CASSLPLTGLAGTEQYF.

The chain has TRBV30 and TRBJ1-1; D is uncertain. Deletions cut 3 bases from V and 1 base from J, with 6 bases between. This CDR3 has 12 amino acids. The germline V gene has CDR1 GTSNPN and CDR2 SVGIG (reference sequence). As DNA, the CDR3 is TGTGCCTGGAGAGCCGCGAACACTGAAGCTTTCTTT. Translated: CAWRAANTEAFF.

The chain has TRBV6-5 and TRBJ2-1; 7 bases map to TRBD2. There are 15 residues in the CDR3. Germline CDR1 and CDR2: MNHEY and SVGAGI. The V gene end was trimmed by 6 bases and the J gene end by 5 bases; junction bases not matched to a gene: 10. CDR3 sequence: CASRGGRAIHNEQFF. The CDR3 bases are TGTGCCAGCAGGGGTGGGAGGGCCATCCACAATGAGCAGTTCTTC.

This sequence joins TRBV28 and TRBJ1-6; possibly TRBD1 for D (6 bases). Per germline, CDR1 MDHEN and CDR2 SYDVKM. The CDR3 has 15 residues. V lost 7 bases and J lost 9, with 19 bases in between. CDR3 DNA: TGTGCCAGCATGGGAGGGGGGTTTGCTAGTTCACCCCTCCACTTT. Translation: CASMGGGFASSPLHF.

The chain couples TRBV5-8 to TRBJ2-7, with D possibly TRBD2 on 5 matching bases. The CDR3 has 14 residues. Germline V gives CDR1 SGHTS, CDR2 YDEGEE. Trimming took off 4 bases at V and 3 bases at J, with 14 bases between the two ends. The CDR3 loop reads CASSRGGADYEQYF. The CDR3 nucleotides read TGTGCCAGCAGCCGCGGAGGAGCAGACTACGAGCAGTACTTC.

The chain recombines TRBV15 with TRBJ2-3; 8 positions agree with TRBD2. Trimming at V came to 10 bases and at J to 4 bases, leaving 7 bases not matched to a gene. The CDR3 totals 13 residues. Germline CDR1 reads LNHNV; CDR2 reads YYDKDF (reference sequence). The CDR3 reads CAIGGGLSDTQYF. In nucleotides, the CDR3 is TGTGCCATCGGGGGGGGGCTATCAGATACGCAGTATTTT. The complete variable domain, with remaining parts taken from reference TRBV15 and TRBJ2-3, reads DAMVIQNPRYQVTQFGKPVTLSCSQTLNHNVMYWYQQKSSQAPKLLFHYYDKDFNNEADTPDNFQSRRPNTSFCFLDIRSPGLGDTAMYLCAIGGGLSDTQYFGPGTRLTVL.

This chain uses TRBV6-5 with TRBJ2-7; tentative D call: TRBD1 (5 bases). Germline V CDR1 and CDR2: MNHEY, SVGAGI. The CDR3 has 14 residues. V was trimmed by 6 bases and J by 3 bases, leaving 15 bases between them. The CDR3 region has the DNA TGTGCCAGCAGCTCAGCAGGGAAGGGCTACGAGCAGTACTTC. This sequence encodes CASSSAGKGYEQYF.

CDR3 protein: CSVEGGTGVADTQYF. Written as DNA, the CDR3 is TGCAGCGTTGAAGGCGGGACAGGGGTGGCAGATACGCAGTATTTT. The chain has TRBV29-1 and TRBJ2-3; 10 bases map to TRBD1. The CDR3 has 15 amino acids. The germline gives CDR1 SQVTM, CDR2 ANQGSEA. Unmatched junction bases numbered 5, after V lost 1 base and J lost 4 bases.

The chain employs TRBV18 and TRBJ1-1; TRBD1 might be the D (5 bases). The CDR3 runs to 15 residues. CDR1 is KGHSH and CDR2 is LQKENI in the germline V gene. The V end lost 3 bases, the J end lost 5 bases, and 16 bases lay between the germline ends. This chain's CDR3 is CASSPSAGRSTEAFF. The CDR3 DNA sequence: TGTGCCAGCTCACCCTCGGCGGGGCGGAGTACTGAAGCTTTCTTT.

The V call is TRBV6-5, the J call TRBJ1-1; D is perhaps TRBD1 (6 bases). Trimming left V 2 bases short and J 4 bases short, with 11 bases between. This CDR3 has 14 residues. Germline CDR1 and CDR2: MNHEY and SVGAGI. CDR3 loop: CASSYGGWGTEAFF. In DNA form, the CDR3 reads TGTGCCAGCAGTTACGGGGGCTGGGGCACTGAAGCTTTCTTT.

The V call is TRBV5-1, the J call TRBJ2-1; 9 bases match TRBD2. CDR1 and CDR2 from the germline V gene are SGHRS and YFSETQ. The CDR3 length is 15 residues. The ends lost 5 bases at V and 0 bases at J; junction bases unmatched: 3. The CDR3 nucleotides read TGCGCCAGCAGTGCGGGGGGGAGCTCCTACAATGAGCAGTTCTTC. Its protein product is CASSAGGSSYNEQFF.

The chain has TRBV7-3 and TRBJ1-1; 7 nucleotides align to TRBD1. With V trimmed by 4 bases and J by 4 bases, 3 bases remained unmatched. Germline loops: CDR1 SGHTA, CDR2 FQGTGA. This CDR3 is 13 amino acids long. The CDR3 here is CASSSQGSTEAFF. CDR3 nucleotides: TGTGCCAGCAGCTCACAGGGGAGCACTGAAGCTTTCTTT.

This chain connects TRBV9 to TRBJ1-1; 7 bases agree with TRBD1. CDR3 length: 15 amino acids. Trimming cost V 3 bases and J 0 bases; bases outside gene matches: 5. The germline gives CDR1 SGDLS, CDR2 YYNGEE. The CDR3 loop is CASSGRGQMNTEAFF. The CDR3 DNA reads TGTGCCAGCAGCGGGCGGGGACAGATGAACACTGAAGCTTTCTTT.

The chain combines TRBV6-1 with TRBJ2-3; 9 bases align to TRBD1. Per the germline V gene, CDR1 is MNHNS and CDR2 is SASEGT. The CDR3 loop spans 14 amino acids. The V and J ends lost 10 bases and 5 bases, in that order; junction bases with no gene match: 10. DNA of the CDR3: TGTGCCACCAAAAAGGACAGGGGACAAGATACGCAGTATTTT. Its protein is CATKKDRGQDTQYF.

The count of this clone is one. V and J are TRBV4-2 and TRBJ2-2; possible D gene TRBD2, 6 bases. V lost 3 bases and J lost 4, with 12 bases in between. This CDR3 has 15 residues. CDR1 is LGHNA, CDR2 YNFKEQ, per germline. The CDR3: CASSHRDSITGELFF. The CDR3, as DNA: TGTGCCAGCAGCCATAGGGACTCTATCACCGGGGAGCTGTTTTTT.

This chain links TRBV6-6 with TRBJ1-1; tentative D call: TRBD1 (5 bases). The germline V gene encodes CDR1 MNHNY and CDR2 SVGAGI (reference sequence). Trimming took off 5 bases at V and 3 bases at J, with 19 bases between the two ends. The CDR3 sequence is 16 residues long. The CDR3 reads CASSKDGLPGDTEAFF. The CDR3 region has the DNA TGTGCCAGCAGTAAGGACGGCCTACCGGGGGACACTGAAGCTTTCTTT.

V is TRBV5-3 and J is TRBJ1-1; TRBD1 matches 8 bases. TRBV5-3 is designated an ORF whose function remains uncertain. The CDR3 is 15 residues long. With V trimmed by 5 bases and J by 1 base, 7 bases remained unmatched. The CDR3: CARSYRQGRNTEAFF. The CDR3, as DNA: TGTGCCAGAAGTTATAGACAGGGGAGGAACACTGAAGCTTTCTTT.

This sequence joins TRBV11-2 and TRBJ2-1; D might be TRBD2 (5 bases). The CDR3 consists of 13 residues. CDR1 SGHAT and CDR2 FQNNGV come from the germline V gene. Trimming shortened V by 8 bases and J by 7 bases, and 15 bases separated the two germline ends. CDR3 sequence reads: CASSRGRVNEQFF. The CDR3 nucleotides read TGTGCCAGCTCCCGGGGTAGGGTGAATGAGCAGTTCTTC.